This T cell receptor beta chain was captured by sequencing in a study of blood T cell repertoires in COVID-19. At the level of the study: The cDNA or gDNA used as material had been derived from T cells, B-cell-depleted T cells, or PBMCs.

Before being deemed recovered, Cohort 3 donors had two negative PCRs, clearance, or symptom resolution. How the authors handled the data: Amplification of reference gene primers provided the estimated nucleated cell counts. TCRdb keeps only in-frame clones here, not all; method: immunoSEQ multiplex PCR. The DNA gave D and trimming, while V, J and clone size come from that table. Here the sample spans hundreds of thousands of clones, around 89% being singletons. The germline V gene has CDR1 MNHEY and CDR2 SVGEGT. V shed 0 bases, J shed 4 bases, and the junction held 8 bases outside the gene matches. This CDR3 has 18 amino acids.

The chain combines TRBV6-2 or TRBV6-3 with TRBJ2-7, with TRBD2 matching 14 bases. Sequenced input: PBMCs or T cells enriched from blood (not recorded which). This sequence originates from a woman in her late teens or twenties who had recovered from COVID-19. CDR3 sequence reads: CASSYSMRLAGGLYEQYF. For the CDR3, the DNA is TGTGCCAGCAGTTACTCGATGCGACTAGCGGGGGGGCTTTACGAGCAGTACTTC.